Listed here are 4 T cell receptor beta chains from one sample, sequenced in a study of T cell repertoires in ileal Crohn's disease. TCRdb's copy holds only in-frame clones and misses some; the assay was immunoSEQ multiplex PCR. The sample lists about 15,000 clones, about 76% seen once, with 3.5% to 5% in the top ten. This sample's time point: inflamed ileum from the surgical specimen. Sequences were obtained from ileal tissue. These receptors came from an adult with Crohn's disease.

This clone has more than one count but fewer than ten. The CDR3 DNA reads as TGTGCCAGCAGTGGGACAGGGTACGAGCAGTACTTC. It translates to CASSGTGYEQYF. The gene calls are TRBV25-1 and TRBJ2-7, with TRBD1 matching over 8 bases. Trimming cost V 4 bases and J 4 bases; bases outside gene matches: 0. This CDR3 has 12 amino acids. Per germline, CDR1 MGHDK and CDR2 SYGVNS.

This clone appeared a few times. This chain links TRBV5-1 with TRBJ1-1, with 8 bases lining up with TRBD1. V was clipped by 0 bases and J by 4 bases; unmatched bases: 8. The CDR3 extends over 16 amino acids. Germline V gene lookup returns CDR1 SGHRS and CDR2 YFSETQ. DNA of the CDR3: TGCGCCAGCAGCTTGGTTACAGGGGGAAGAGGCACTGAAGCTTTCTTT. Protein product: CASSLVTGGRGTEAFF.

This sequence joins TRBV5-1 and TRBJ2-7; 7 positions agree with TRBD1. The CDR3 is 14 residues long. CDR1 is SGHRS, CDR2 YFSETQ, per germline. J was trimmed by 9 bases and V by 3 bases; bases with no gene match: 12. CDR3 in DNA: TGCGCCAGCAGCTCCGGGGAAGGGGGCGCGGGGCAGTACTTC. This gives the protein CASSSGEGGAGQYF.

The rearrangement links TRBV6-5 to TRBJ2-7, with D possibly TRBD1 on 6 matching bases. Per germline, CDR1 MNHEY and CDR2 SVGAGI. The V end lost 6 bases, the J end lost 0 bases, and 9 bases lay between the germline ends. This CDR3 has 13 residues. This CDR3 reads CASSGTLSYEQYF. The CDR3, as DNA: TGTGCCAGCAGCGGGACACTCTCCTACGAGCAGTACTTC.